This TCR beta chain appears in the sequencing data of a study of blood T cell repertoires in COVID-19. Data came from immunoSEQ multiplex PCR; TCRdb stores just in-frame clones and leaves some out. This table has 250,000 to 300,000 clones, 75% to 90% appearing once. V lost 4 bases and J lost 2, with 15 bases in between. CDR3 length equals 16 residues. Germline values: CDR1 MGHRA, CDR2 YSYEKL. Sequencing was done on a sample of peripheral blood. The rearrangement links TRBV4-1 to TRBJ1-3, with D tentatively TRBD1 (5 bases). The receptor was derived from a man between 45 and 60 years old with acute or convalescent COVID-19. The CDR3 DNA follows: TGCGCCAGCAGCCCCGGGAGGGGAAGGACTGGAAACACCATATATTTT. Amino acid sequence: CASSPGRGRTGNTIYF.